This TCR beta chain was documented in a study of regulatory T cells in long-lasting Graves disease. At the level of the study: A definition of persistent Graves' disease required over 5 years of antithyroid drugs plus positive TSH receptor antibodies.

The sample holds a few counts of this clonotype. Germline V gene data show CDR1 as SGHNT and CDR2 as YENEEA. V lost 4 bases, J lost 5 bases, and 8 bases lay in between. CDR3 length: 12 amino acids. Time point denoted: persistent/refractory GD, antithyroid drugs over 5 years with positive TRAb. Isolated PBMC RNA provided the starting material for the TCR library. For TCR beta, libraries came from iRepertoire HTBI primers and Arm-PCR of CDR3 regions. TCRdb itself ran the multiplex PCR reads through MiXCR, one entry per CDR3 protein. The table shows 300,000 to 500,000 distinct CDR3 sequences, with around 21% occurring only once.

The rearrangement joins TRBV11-3 to TRBJ2-5; no definite D call. This sample comprised peripheral blood mononuclear cells (PBMCs), obtained when the disease was refractory, from a patient treated with antithyroid drugs. This sequence was found in a female donor with Graves disease. The CDR3 DNA sequence: TGTGCCAGCAGCTCGTCATCGGAGACCCAGTACTTC. It is translated as CASSSSSETQYF.